The clone carrying this T cell receptor beta chain appeared many times. Its specificity is not known. These data originate in a study of human T cells and chemical hapten exposure. Study summary: Researchers reported sensitizing an approximately 2 cm by approximately 2 cm upper inner arm skin site with 2% DPC. Chiefly female patients presented with alopecia areata, totalis or universalis.

Study-level results: PT1 expanded TCR numbers tracked positively with patch test score.

The study's library attached unique molecular identifiers to single cDNA molecules. TCRdb re-called the RACE reads through MiXCR, storing one row per CDR3 protein. The sample has tens of thousands of distinct CDR3 sequences, around 10% seen once. Noted time point: patch test 1, 2 weeks after DPC sensitization. Treatment defined: therapeutic diphenylcyclopropenone sensitization with weekly scalp DPC. Trimming took 3 bases from V and 3 from J, leaving 3 bases between them. The CDR3 extends over 12 amino acids. The germline V gene has CDR1 ENHRY and CDR2 SYGVKD. This rearrangement joins TRBV10-3 to TRBJ1-5; D is unclear. The sample here was whole blood, taken in connection with sensitization to the hapten diphenylcyclopropenone (DPC). The sequence derives from a woman in her 50s with alopecia areata. Some clones in this sample may be carry-over from other donors' samples. This CDR3 reads CAISETNQPQHF. Written as DNA, the CDR3 is TGTGCCATCAGTGAAACCAATCAGCCCCAGCATTTT.